This TCR beta chain was sequenced in a study of early T cells in non-severe SARS-CoV-2 infection. Losses at the gene ends were 6 bases for V and 0 bases for J; bases not matched to a gene: 15. Germline V CDR1 and CDR2: MGHRA, YSYEKL. This CDR3 spans 20 amino acids. Only a few counts were recorded for this clonotype. TCRdb reanalysed the 5' RACE reads using MiXCR and keeps one entry per CDR3 protein. The data show under 65,000 distinct CDR3 sequences, about 13% seen once. This TCR derives from an adult who was a healthcare worker with PCR-confirmed SARS-CoV-2 infection or an uninfected control (not recorded which). The chain couples TRBV4-1 to TRBJ1-3; 12 positions match TRBD1. The source was whole blood, collected at baseline. This chain's CDR3 is CASRSFPGTGGRSSGNTIYF. DNA for the CDR3: TGCGCCAGCAGATCTTTTCCCGGGACAGGGGGCAGAAGCTCTGGAAACACCATATATTTT.